This T cell receptor beta chain was found in a study of T cell repertoires in ileal Crohn's disease. This table comes from immunoSEQ multiplex PCR, and its TCRdb copy is limited to in-frame clones, with some not included. The sample records several thousand clones, around 80% being singletons. The table lists this clone with a few counts. The CDR3 has 13 residues. Germline V lookup: CDR1 SGHTA, CDR2 FQGTGA. V was shortened by 1 base and J by 8 bases, with 10 bases between the two germline ends. The source material was ileal tissue. The sequence derives from an adult with Crohn's disease. This sequence joins TRBV7-3 and TRBJ2-3; perhaps TRBD2 as D (5 bases). CDR3 in amino acids: CASSLRRGGTQYF. The CDR3 DNA follows: TGTGCCAGCAGCTTAAGACGGGGTGGTACGCAGTATTTT. The full variable domain, completed using reference TRBV7-3 and TRBJ2-3, is GAGVSQTPSNKVTEKGKYVELRCDPISGHTALYWYRQSLGQGPEFLIYFQGTGAADDSGLPNDRFFAVRPEGSVSTLKIQRTERGDSAVYLCASSLRRGGTQYFGPGTRLTVL.